This entry lists 20 T cell receptor beta chains sequenced from one sample in a study of neoadjuvant anti-PD-1 for oral cavity cancer. Profiled with immunoSEQ multiplex PCR; TCRdb holds only in-frame clones, not every one. Of 9,500 to 15,000 clones in the sample, 70% to 75% are singletons; the top ten hold around 2.5%. The time point here: after neoadjuvant nivolumab, at surgical resection. This sample comprised PBMCs, obtained after nivolumab (anti-PD-1) treatment. All receptors derive from a person between 35 and 79 years old with oral cavity squamous cell carcinoma.

This chain joins TRBV2 and TRBJ1-2, with 7 bases aligning to TRBD1. The CDR3 runs 13 residues. After removal of 3 bases from V and 8 bases from J, the junction contained 6 bases not matched to a gene. The germline gives CDR1 SNHLY, CDR2 FYNNEI. The CDR3 loop is CASSERQGEGYTF. The DNA of the CDR3 is TGTGCCAGCAGTGAGAGACAGGGTGAAGGCTACACCTTC. Combining the CDR3 with reference TRBV2 and TRBJ1-2 gives the whole variable domain EPEVTQTPSHQVTQMGQEVILRCVPISNHLYFYWYRQILGQKVEFLVSFYNNEISEKSEIFDDQFSVERPDGSNFTLKIRSTKLEDSAMYFCASSERQGEGYTFGSGTRLTVV.

The table lists this clone with a count of one. The chain couples TRBV5-1 to TRBJ2-7; 8 nucleotides match TRBD1. CDR1 SGHRS and CDR2 YFSETQ come from the germline V gene. V lost 3 bases to trimming and J lost 4 bases; unmatched junction nucleotides: 12. This CDR3 spans 16 amino acids. This CDR3 reads CASSSDKAGGPYEQYF. The CDR3 DNA reads as TGCGCCAGCAGCTCGGACAAGGCAGGGGGCCCATACGAGCAGTACTTC.

This clone was found a few times. The V and J genes are TRBV6-1 and TRBJ1-4; D remains unclear. From germline, CDR1 is MNHNS and CDR2 SASEGT. The CDR3 consists of 15 residues. V lost 1 base, J lost 8 bases, and 14 bases lay in between. CDR3 in amino acids: CASSEDGNGGEKLFF. For the CDR3, the DNA is TGTGCCAGCAGTGAAGATGGGAACGGCGGAGAAAAACTGTTTTTT.

The chain couples TRBV5-1 to TRBJ1-5; the D is unclear. Deletions cut 2 bases from V and 7 bases from J, with 10 bases between. The CDR3 runs to 13 residues. Germline V gene sequence: CDR1 SGHRS, CDR2 YFSETQ. As DNA, the CDR3 is TGCGCCAGCAGCTTAGGGTTGGGCCAGCCCCAGCATTTT. As protein: CASSLGLGQPQHF.

This clone was counted between two and nine times. The chain joins TRBV2 to TRBJ2-5; 7 nucleotides agree with TRBD2. The germline CDR1 and CDR2 sequences are SNHLY and FYNNEI. The CDR3 totals 14 residues. The J segment lost 5 bases and the V segment lost 7 bases, leaving 10 bases of the junction unmatched. The CDR3 DNA reads as TGTGCCAGCAACCCACTAGCGCTCCCGGAGACCCAGTACTTC. Translation: CASNPLALPETQYF.

V and J are TRBV10-3 and TRBJ2-6; D is perhaps TRBD1 (6 bases). The V gene's germline CDR1 is ENHRY and CDR2 SYGVKD. CDR3 size: 15 residues. V lost 3 bases and J 3 bases, leaving 9 bases between the germline ends. The chain's CDR3 is CAISENRVGANVLTF. CDR3 DNA: TGTGCCATCAGTGAAAACAGGGTTGGGGCCAACGTCCTGACTTTC.

This chain joins TRBV7-8 and TRBJ1-2, with 7 bases aligning to TRBD1. After removal of 7 bases from V and 2 bases from J, the junction contained 4 bases not matched to a gene. The germline V gene has CDR1 SGHVS and CDR2 FQNEAQ. The CDR3 sequence is 13 residues long. The CDR3 DNA is TGTGCCAGCAAAAGACAGGGAAACTATGGCTACACCTTC. It encodes CASKRQGNYGYTF.

V gene TRBV4-1 combines with J gene TRBJ2-5; 12 bases agree with TRBD2. The V and J ends lost 2 bases and 4 bases, in that order; junction bases with no gene match: 2. The CDR3 covers 15 residues. Germline CDR1 is MGHRA and CDR2 is YSYEKL. CDR3 DNA sequence: TGCGCCAGCAGCCAATTGGGACTAGCGGGAGAGACCCAGTACTTC. Residues: CASSQLGLAGETQYF.

This clone was seen a handful of times. The chain recombines TRBV29-1 with TRBJ2-7, with a weak D call TRBD1 (6 bases). The CDR3 has 12 residues. Between the trimmed V and J ends, which lost 5 bases and 2 bases, there was a span of 10 bases. CDR1 and CDR2 (germline): SQVTM, ANQGSEA. The CDR3 sequence: CSVLQGAYEQYF. The CDR3 nucleotides are TGCAGCGTTTTACAGGGTGCCTACGAGCAGTACTTC.

This clone was observed a few times. V usage is TRBV6-4 and J usage is TRBJ2-6; D perhaps matches TRBD1 (6 bases). Germline CDR1 MRHNA, CDR2 SNTAGT. There are 14 residues in the CDR3. The ends were cut back, 6 bases at V and 2 bases at J, with 8 bases in the middle. The CDR3 region is CASRSGAGANVLTF. The DNA for the CDR3 is TGTGCCAGCAGATCAGGGGCTGGGGCCAACGTCCTGACTTTC.

The CDR3 DNA sequence: TGTGCCGGTTCGGGAGGGAACACCGGGGAGCTGTTTTTT. Encoded protein: CAGSGGNTGELFF. The chain is built from TRBV6-1 and TRBJ2-2, with 7 bases lining up with TRBD2. V was pared by 11 bases and J by 1 base, with 4 bases of the junction left unmatched. Per the germline V gene, CDR1 is MNHNS and CDR2 is SASEGT. This CDR3 is built from 13 residues.

In this sample, this clone turned up a few times. The chain uses TRBV5-1 and TRBJ2-7; perhaps TRBD2 as D (6 bases). The V end was cut by 2 bases, the J end by 6 bases, with 21 bases between. The CDR3 covers 16 residues. The germline gives CDR1 SGHRS, CDR2 YFSETQ. Here the CDR3 reads CASSFYPPGELGEQYF. DNA of the CDR3: TGCGCCAGCAGCTTTTACCCCCCGGGAGAGTTAGGCGAGCAGTACTTC.

The genes are TRBV5-4 and TRBJ2-7; TRBD2 might be the D (6 bases). Germline CDR1 reads SGHNT; CDR2 reads YYREEE (reference sequence). Trimming removed 4 bases from V and 2 bases from J, with 28 bases in between. The CDR3 length is 19 residues. The DNA of the CDR3 is TGTGCCAGCAGCGGACCAGGGTGGCGGGGTTCTCGCGGCACCTACGAGCAGTACTTC. It codes for CASSGPGWRGSRGTYEQYF.

The chain has TRBV7-3 and TRBJ2-7; D uncertain. Between the trimmed V and J ends, which lost 2 bases and 4 bases, there was a span of 9 bases. CDR3 length: 13 residues. Germline V gene data show CDR1 as SGHTA and CDR2 as FQGTGA. The CDR3 is CASSLSSVYEQYF. The CDR3 nucleotides read TGTGCCAGCAGCTTATCTTCTGTATACGAGCAGTACTTC.

In its sample, this clone was seen a few times. This rearrangement joins TRBV21-1 to TRBJ2-2. TRBV21-1 is a listed pseudogene. CDR3 length equals 11 residues. Here the CDR3 DNA reads TGTGCCAGCAGCAACACCGGGGAGCTGTTTTTT. Its translation: CASSNTGELFF.

J is TRBJ1-1 and V is TRBV2; D gene uncertain. Germline assignment: CDR1 SNHLY and CDR2 FYNNEI. Between the trimmed V and J ends, which lost 5 bases and 0 bases, there was a span of 10 bases. This CDR3 is 14 amino acids long. The CDR3 nucleotides read TGTGCCAGCAGTAACACCCCCATGAACACTGAAGCTTTCTTT. Protein: CASSNTPMNTEAFF.

V is TRBV6-5 and J is TRBJ1-2; perhaps TRBD1 as D (5 bases). This CDR3 region has 13 residues. The germline V gene has CDR1 MNHEY and CDR2 SVGAGI. V lost 6 bases, J lost 3 bases, and 11 bases lay in between. The CDR3 DNA sequence: TGTGCCAGCAGCTCCTGGACATACTATGGCTACACCTTC. Amino acid sequence: CASSSWTYYGYTF.

This sequence joins TRBV6-1 and TRBJ1-3, with no clear D. Germline CDR1 is MNHNS and CDR2 is SASEGT. The CDR3 covers 10 residues. V was cut by 5 bases and J by 7 bases, with 3 bases left in between. The chain's CDR3 is CASSLNTIYF. CDR3 coding DNA: TGTGCCAGCAGTTTGAACACCATATATTTT.

The CDR3 spells CASSLAHSSYEQYF. For the CDR3, the DNA is TGTGCCAGCAGCTTAGCGCACAGCTCCTACGAGCAGTACTTC. J is TRBJ2-7 and V is TRBV7-9; unclear D gene. The germline V and J ends were trimmed by 0 bases and 0 bases, with 6 bases remaining between them. The germline gives CDR1 SEHNR, CDR2 FQNEAQ (reference sequence). The CDR3 loop spans 14 amino acids.

The V and J genes are TRBV5-5 and TRBJ1-2; D not resolved. Germline CDR1 is SGHKS and CDR2 is YYEKEE (reference sequence). The CDR3 has 15 amino acids. V was shortened by 0 bases and J by 6 bases, with 15 bases between the two germline ends. The CDR3 reads CASSLDPTTPHGYTF. CDR3 bases: TGTGCCAGCAGCTTGGATCCGACAACGCCTCATGGCTACACCTTC.